This entry is about one T cell receptor (beta chain). Its antigen is unknown. No much larger clonotype is one base removed from it; base qualities were not supplied. The cohort comprised some 700 healthy bone marrow donors. All cohort members were sampled while nominally healthy, although unrecorded immune exposures were likely present. The donor was CMV seropositive and was included in the group of 250 to 350 seropositive cohort members. Each donor provided a peripheral blood sample, and peripheral blood mononuclear cells were used for TCR beta sequencing. The Qiagen DNeasy Blood Extraction Kit was used to extract genomic DNA from the blood cell samples. V lost 5 bases and J lost 0 bases; the stretch between them is 5 bases long. The CDR3 runs 14 amino acids, cysteine and phenylalanine included. The DNA shown is the 42-base CDR3, in frame from base 1. Via the germline V gene, CDR1 is SGHAT and CDR2 FQNNGV.

The data stem from a study of cytomegalovirus exposure and HLA in healthy donors (dated by TCRdb to about 2017). Regarding the research as a whole: An earlier analysis of more than 550 of the donors reported 276 Gb of sequence data and roughly 120 million unique TCR beta sequences obtained from some 200 million T cells. Donor age, sex, ethnicity and CMV serostatus were collected together with the repertoire data. HLA typing covered class I and class II loci at four-digit resolution. Roughly 5 DR-DQ haplotypes were treated as single units for association and clustering because of strong linkage in the cohort. A later genetic analysis used genome-wide SNP genotypes for about 60% of the 666 donors, treating that subset as a discovery cohort. Of the 300 to 500 genotyped donors, roughly 76% were placed in the genetic ancestry cluster associated with self-reported Caucasian donors. All discovery cohort repertoires had been generated using a single sequencing platform. Across approximately 420 genotyped donors of the cohort, an average of approximately 220,000 unique TCR beta nucleotide sequences per donor were sequenced, and 15% to 20% of those sequences were non-productive. The study used immunosequencing to profile the T cell repertoires of 670 or so subjects and linked those repertoires to cytomegalovirus serostatus. A separate validation cohort of some 130 different subjects was used in addition to the roughly 640-subject first cohort. The number of donors typed differed by locus, with about 620-630 for A, B, C, DRB1 and DQB1, roughly 520 for DQA1, 606 for DPA1, and roughly 450 for DPB1. The study combined high-throughput TCR immunosequencing, statistical association of individual TCRs with disease status, and machine learning to predict cytomegalovirus infection status. An early release covering about 600 HLA-typed donors comprised roughly 300 gigabases of sequencing data and roughly 86 million unique TCR sequences. A later analysis re-examined previously published TCR beta repertoires from roughly 720 donors and added high-resolution HLA genotyping to investigate patterns of TCR occurrence. The aim of the study was to test whether cataloging public T cell receptors could identify signatures of past pathogen exposure. In an earlier analysis of 587 of the donors, high-throughput TCR beta sequencing was used to judge whether each TCR beta V gene segment behaved as functional or pseudogenic. Rather than drawing on any new phenotypic data, the later analysis identified candidate immune exposures from TCR beta sequences and the way those sequences occurred across donors.

What the study reported, not specific to this receptor: Because some donors lacked HLA typing at each locus, the association tests relied only on the typed subset. According to the authors, the approach could potentially be generalized to other disease states and immunological phenotypes. In a later genetic analysis, a missense DCLRE1C variant was associated with V-gene and J-gene trimming of TCR beta chains, and the association was replicated in an independent cohort. Linkage disequilibrium might explain the correlated functional status among segregating V segments, but an unknown experimental factor could not be excluded. A further reported finding was that TCR beta sequences accurately predicted the HLA-A and HLA-B alleles for most subjects in the first cohort. Assigning TCR associations to individual alleles was difficult when HLA alleles, especially DR and DQ, strongly co-occurred. Immune exposure information for the cohort was limited to CMV serostatus. The presence/absence analyses assumed that sequencing depth was roughly uniform across donors, and that assumption may not be true. Most TCR sequences were observed very rarely across donors, whereas some public TCRs were present in many individuals. A later analysis found that TCR association rates varied across HLA loci, with DRB1 alleles showing the most associated TCRs and HLA-C alleles the fewest. In a later analysis, HLA-associated TCR beta chains were found to be more clonally expanded and to have lower generation probabilities than equally common non-associated chains. Because counts were too low, about 18 rarely observed V segments, including chromosome 9 orphons, were excluded from the earlier analysis of several hundred of the donors. In vitro tests confirmed that three of the cytomegalovirus-associated TCR beta chains recognize cytomegalovirus antigens. The study listed approximately 150 TCR beta chains as associated with cytomegalovirus. The cohort was sequenced for TCR beta chains only, and without alpha or paired-chain data the features that could be detected were limited. The classifier was reported to diagnose cytomegalovirus status with high specificity and sensitivity in both the original and validation cohorts. A later genetic analysis reported fewer N-insertions in productive TCRs among donors in an Asian-associated ancestry cluster than the roughly 690-donor mean. The sequencing pipeline was judged likely to have produced a cluster of highly shared sequence variants as a technical artifact. Some IMGT-functional V segments, including TRBV6-2 and TRBV6-3, could not be told apart with the 87-base-pair reads, so those segments were excluded. At a false discovery rate of 0.05, a later analysis linked under 20,000 TCR beta sequences to specific HLA alleles. In an earlier analysis of about 600 of the donors, most TCR beta V segments appeared in productive rearrangements about 90% or about 30% of the time, broadly matching IMGT annotations. Several of the top co-occurrence clusters appeared to be linked to parvovirus B19, influenza, CMV and Epstein-Barr virus, according to a later analysis. According to a later analysis, most CMV-associated TCR beta chains appeared to be HLA-restricted, and the HLA associations seemed to be driven largely by CMV exposure.

Receptor libraries were prepared by the immunoSEQ multiplex PCR assay. For the multiplex PCR, a mixture combining 60 forward primers for TCR Vbeta segments and 13 reverse primers for TCR Jbeta segments was used. The CDR3 region of rearranged TCR beta genes was amplified from genomic DNA with a multiplex PCR assay. On the Illumina HiSeq System, the amplified TCR beta libraries were sequenced as 87-base-pair reads. The authors' analysis ran thus. A later analysis tallied 75 million to 95 million unique TCR beta chains across the 700 or so repertoires, and approximately 12 million of those chains were shared by two or more donors. Raw reads were error-corrected and collapsed into unique sequences with a nearest-neighbor algorithm that merged closely related sequences to remove PCR and sequencing errors. To assign V, D and J gene segments, CDR3 sequences were aligned to IMGT reference sequences. Each retained sequence needed at least a six-nucleotide match to both a V gene segment and a J gene segment. A rearrangement counted as productive if the CDR3 had no stop codons and remained in frame with V and J, and every other rearrangement counted as non-productive. CDR3 was defined according to IMGT convention as the region running from the second conserved V-encoded cysteine to the conserved J-encoded phenylalanine. In an earlier analysis of more than 550 of the donors, sequences lacking an unambiguous match to a single V gene segment were excluded. In an earlier analysis of roughly 600 of the donors, a V segment was called functional when productive rearrangements were above 56.7%, and segregating when the standard deviation between donors exceeded 5%. A statistical classification framework was built for diagnosing cytomegalovirus status from the catalog of TCR beta chain sequences. A later analysis assigned V and J genes by comparing TCR nucleotide sequences with IMGT/GENE-DB human TR gene sequences. In a later analysis, CDR3 sequences and most-parsimonious VDJ recombination scenarios were assigned using the TCRdist pipeline. In a later analysis, every TCR beta chain was defined by the combination of its CDR3 amino acid sequence and its V-gene family, and reads without a unique V-gene family were dropped. As a way to deal with suspected cross-contamination and a sequencing artifact, a later analysis dropped 500 to 700 nucleotide sequences that were highly shared and had low generation probability. For each public chain, a later analysis derived a clonal expansion index from normalized ranks of inferred template counts within each repertoire. A later analysis computed generation probabilities with a VDJ recombination model fitted to out-of-frame rearrangements, and checked the results against IGoR. Hypergeometric tests were used in a later analysis to score TCR-TCR, TCR-HLA and TCR-CMV co-occurrence, with a repertoire-size bias correction applied to the TCR pairs. In a later analysis, false discovery rates were estimated by permuting HLA or CMV assignments 20 times. A later analysis grouped co-occurring TCRs with DBSCAN, adding TCRdist sequence similarity when clustering within HLA-allele-positive subsets. Co-occurrence clustering excluded repertoires with fewer than 30,000 or more than 120,000 public chains, plus five with anomalous nucleotide sharing. The source is immuneACCESS, and TCRdb retained only in-frame sequences with V and J called. Part of the clones is not carried over; for the studies checked, unresolved V genes explain less than half of this, and the remainder is unexplained. Clone size and the V and J calls come from that table; the DNA yielded D and trimming. The sample yields 150,000 to 200,000 clones; 84% were counted once. The ten most abundant clones make up 5% to 7% of the sample.

The sequence joins TRBV11-2 to TRBJ2-6, with no D gene named confidently. Specimen: PBMCs. The receptor was derived from a man aged 50 to 60 in good health and CMV-seropositive. The DNA reads TGTGCCAGCAGCCTAAACTCTGGGGCCAACGTCCTGACTTTC. It translates as CASSLNSGANVLTF.